Below are 26 T cell receptor beta chains sequenced from a single sample in a study of blood T cell repertoires in COVID-19. Profiled with immunoSEQ multiplex PCR; TCRdb holds only in-frame clones, not every one. The data hold approximately 190,000 clones, with under 90% observed a single time. Sequencing was done on a sample of peripheral blood. The receptors were gathered from a man aged 25-40 years with active or convalescent COVID-19.

The chain recombines TRBV6-2 or TRBV6-3 with TRBJ2-7, with 9 bases identical to TRBD2. Germline CDR1 MNHEY, CDR2 SVGEGT. V was clipped by 2 bases and J by 5 bases; unmatched bases: 10. This CDR3 comprises 16 residues. The CDR3 here is CASSYPAGGPGDEQYF. The CDR3, as DNA: TGTGCCAGCAGTTACCCGGCGGGAGGGCCAGGGGACGAGCAGTACTTC.

The chain couples TRBV21-1 to TRBJ1-2; the table's D gene call, TRBD1, was not cross checked with the DNA. TRBV21-1 is tagged as a pseudogene. The CDR3 totals 12 residues. The DNA of the CDR3 is TGTGCCAGCAGCAACCGACAGGGGGGCTACACCTTC. It encodes CASSNRQGGYTF.

The V call is TRBV12-5, the J call TRBJ2-7, with D perhaps TRBD1 (6 bases). The V and J ends lost 0 bases and 3 bases respectively, with 15 bases between them. This CDR3 is built from 16 residues. Germline assignment: CDR1 LGHNT and CDR2 FRNRAP. CDR3 protein: CASGLVPGHGVYEQYV. As DNA, the CDR3 is TGTGCTAGTGGTTTGGTACCGGGACACGGCGTCTACGAGCAGTACGTC.

For the CDR3, the DNA is TGTGCCAGCAGAAGTAGAGGGGGAGGGGAGCTGTTTTTT. This translates into CASRSRGGGELFF. The chain is built from TRBV27 and TRBJ2-2; tentatively, D is TRBD1 (6 bases). V lost 6 bases, J lost 8 bases, and 13 bases lay in between. Germline V gene lookup returns CDR1 MNHEY and CDR2 SMNVEV (reference sequence). The CDR3 is 13 amino acids.

CDR3 sequence: CASSLEGFSYNSPLHF. As DNA, the CDR3 is TGTGCCAGCAGCTTAGAGGGGTTCTCCTATAATTCACCCCTCCACTTT. The chain uses TRBV7-2 and TRBJ1-6, with a possible D match to TRBD1 (5 bases). Germline CDR1 and CDR2: SGHTA and FQGNSA. This CDR3 comprises 16 residues. The V end lost 1 base, the J end lost 0 bases, and 7 bases lay between the germline ends.

The CDR3, as DNA: TGTGCCAGCAGCCCGCCCGGGACTATTATCAATGAGCAGTTCTTC. As protein: CASSPPGTIINEQFF. The chain uses TRBV9 and TRBJ2-1; 7 positions agree with TRBD2. V lost 4 bases and J lost 6; bases outside the gene matches: 10. The CDR3 contains 15 residues. CDR1 and CDR2 (germline): SGDLS, YYNGEE.

The rearrangement uses TRBV30 and TRBJ1-1; D uncertain. This CDR3 spans 15 amino acids. Trimming took off 0 bases at V and 1 base at J, with 12 bases between the two ends. The germline V gene has CDR1 GTSNPN and CDR2 SVGIG (reference sequence). The CDR3, as DNA: TGTGCCTGGAGTGTAGAGGGTAAGGGGAACACTGAAGCTTTCTTT. Its translation: CAWSVEGKGNTEAFF.

As DNA, the CDR3 is TGTGCCAGCCGGGGGACGGGAGAGAACACTGAAGCTTTCTTT. Amino acids: CASRGTGENTEAFF. The chain uses TRBV3-1 (or the pseudogene TRBV3-2) and TRBJ1-1; tentative D call: TRBD1 (5 bases). Germline V gene lookup returns CDR1 LGHDT and CDR2 YNNKEL (reference sequence). Deletions cut 8 bases from V and 1 base from J, with 14 bases between. The CDR3 sequence is 14 residues long.

This chain connects TRBV7-9 to TRBJ1-2, with a tentative D call TRBD1 (5 bases). Per germline, CDR1 SEHNR and CDR2 FQNEAQ (reference sequence). V was pared by 5 bases and J by 0 bases, with 10 bases between. The CDR3 totals 14 residues. The CDR3 DNA sequence: TGTGCCAGCAGCAGCAGGGATCCTAACTATGGCTACACCTTC. Residues: CASSSRDPNYGYTF.

The rearrangement uses TRBV11-2 and TRBJ2-2; maybe TRBD2 (6 bases). Germline V gene lookup returns CDR1 SGHAT and CDR2 FQNNGV. The V end lost 5 bases, the J end lost 1 base, and 17 bases lay between the germline ends. The CDR3 is 17 amino acids. The CDR3 DNA reads as TGTGCCAGCAGCACAGGTCGAGGCGGGAAGAACACCGGGGAGCTGTTTTTT. It specifies CASSTGRGGKNTGELFF.

This chain links TRBV7-4 with TRBJ2-5, with TRBD2 identical over 9 bases. The CDR3 contains 19 residues. Germline V lookup: CDR1 SGHVT, CDR2 SQSDAQ. The J segment lost 5 bases and the V segment lost 4 bases, leaving 20 bases of the junction unmatched. The DNA of the CDR3 is TGTGCCAGCAGCTCCCACGGGCGGCGGGGGGGCCGCGGTGCGGAGACCCAGTACTTC. Its protein product is CASSSHGRRGGRGAETQYF.

As DNA, the CDR3 is TGCGCCAGCAGCCCTAGCGACGTCACCGGGGAGCTGTTTTTT. Translation gives CASSPSDVTGELFF. The V call is TRBV10-2, the J call TRBJ2-2, with D perhaps matching TRBD2 (6 bases). CDR3 size: 14 residues. With 6 bases removed from V and 4 bases from J, the gap between germline ends came to 12 bases. Germline V CDR1 and CDR2: WSHSY, SAAADI.

V is TRBV4-1 and J is TRBJ1-5, with TRBD1 matching over 10 bases. From germline, CDR1 is MGHRA and CDR2 YSYEKL. Trimming took 4 bases from V and 2 from J; bases not matched to a gene: 5. This CDR3 is 16 amino acids long. The CDR3 loop is CASSPGGTGGNQPQHF. CDR3 coding DNA: TGCGCCAGCAGCCCGGGTGGGACAGGGGGCAATCAGCCCCAGCATTTT.

This clone was seen a single time. CDR3 coding DNA: TGCAGCGTTGTCCGAGGGATGAGCTCCTACAATGAGCAGTTCTTC. It encodes CSVVRGMSSYNEQFF. This chain joins TRBV29-1 and TRBJ2-1, with D possibly TRBD2 on 5 matching bases. V shed 4 bases and J shed 0 bases, with 13 bases lying between them. This CDR3 spans 15 amino acids. Per germline, CDR1 SQVTM and CDR2 ANQGSEA.

This clone showed up just once. J is TRBJ2-5 and V is TRBV7-9, with TRBD1 identical over 8 bases. CDR1 and CDR2 from the germline V gene are SEHNR and FQNEAQ (reference sequence). The CDR3 spans 15 residues. The V and J ends lost 7 bases and 2 bases, in that order; junction bases with no gene match: 9. The CDR3 here is CASKQGQALQETQYF. The DNA of the CDR3 is TGTGCCAGCAAACAGGGACAGGCCCTTCAAGAGACCCAGTACTTC.

V usage is TRBV28 and J usage is TRBJ1-1, with D possibly being TRBD1 (6 bases). The germline V and J ends were trimmed by 2 bases and 0 bases, with 13 bases remaining between them. CDR1 and CDR2 (germline): MDHEN, SYDVKM. The CDR3 length is 16 residues. The CDR3 nucleotides are TGTGCCAGCAGTTTAATGGGGGGGCTGGTGAACACTGAAGCTTTCTTT. It is translated as CASSLMGGLVNTEAFF.

The V and J genes are TRBV15 and TRBJ1-6; D ambiguous. V was pared by 2 bases and J by 5 bases, with 10 bases between. Germline V CDR1 and CDR2: LNHNV, YYDKDF (reference sequence). The CDR3 extends over 15 amino acids. The CDR3 nucleotides read TGTGCCACCAGCAGAACGCGGATGGATAATTCACCCCTCCACTTT. Protein product: CATSRTRMDNSPLHF.

The chain joins TRBV30 to TRBJ1-2, with 7 bases matching TRBD1. Germline loops: CDR1 GTSNPN, CDR2 SVGIG (reference sequence). Unmatched junction bases numbered 5, after V lost 5 bases and J lost 2 bases. This CDR3 contains 13 residues. As DNA, the CDR3 is TGTGCCTGGGGGGACAGAAGAAACTATGGCTACACCTTC. Amino acid sequence: CAWGDRRNYGYTF.

This clone came up once. V and J are TRBV6-5 and TRBJ1-5; no firm D call. Germline assignment: CDR1 MNHEY and CDR2 SVGAGI. The CDR3 contains 14 residues. Trimming stripped 2 bases from V and 7 bases from J, with 12 bases between. The CDR3 is CASSYAAEGQPQHF. CDR3 DNA sequence: TGTGCCAGCAGTTACGCAGCCGAGGGACAGCCCCAGCATTTT.

The chain has TRBV10-3 and TRBJ2-7, with TRBD1 matching 11 bases. V dropped 9 bases and J dropped 3; count of bases not matched to a gene: 7. CDR1 ENHRY and CDR2 SYGVKD come from the germline V gene. The CDR3 length is 14 residues. Written as DNA, the CDR3 is TGTGCCATAACCGGGACAGGGGGAAGCTACGAGCAGTACGTC. Amino acids: CAITGTGGSYEQYV.

This chain connects TRBV28 to TRBJ1-1, with 7 bases identical to TRBD1. Germline V gives CDR1 MDHEN, CDR2 SYDVKM. V trimming: 5 bases; J trimming: 4 bases; junction bases outside the gene matches: 13. CDR3 length equals 16 residues. The CDR3 sequence is CASSPYGPGTATEAFF. CDR3 bases: TGTGCCAGCAGTCCGTACGGACCCGGGACAGCCACTGAAGCTTTCTTT. Full variable domain (missing parts from reference TRBV28 and TRBJ1-1): DVKVTQSSRYLVKRTGEKVFLECVQDMDHENMFWYRQDPGLGLRLIYFSYDVKMKEKGDIPEGYSVSREKKERFSLILESASTNQTSMYLCASSPYGPGTATEAFFGQGTRLTVV.

The V call is TRBV19, the J call TRBJ2-3; D remains ambiguous. This CDR3 has 15 residues. Germline V gives CDR1 LNHDA, CDR2 SQIVND (reference sequence). The ends were cut back, 3 bases at V and 2 bases at J, with 12 bases in the middle. CDR3 protein: CASSITAGPTDTQYF. The DNA of the CDR3 is TGTGCCAGTAGTATCACCGCAGGCCCCACAGATACGCAGTATTTT. The full variable domain, completed using reference TRBV19 and TRBJ2-3, is DGGITQSPKYLFRKEGQNVTLSCEQNLNHDAMYWYRQDPGQGLRLIYYSQIVNDFQKGDIAEGYSVSREKKESFPLTVTSAQKNPTAFYLCASSITAGPTDTQYFGPGTRLTVL.

V and J are TRBV14 and TRBJ1-6; TRBD1 agrees at 10 bases. With 4 bases clipped from V and 10 bases from J, the junction kept 4 bases outside the gene matches. Germline values: CDR1 SGHDN, CDR2 FVKESK. This CDR3 is 14 amino acids long. The CDR3 coding sequence is TGTGCCAGCAGCCCGCGGACAGGGGGATCACCCCTCCACTTT. Translation: CASSPRTGGSPLHF. The variable domain in full, completed from reference TRBV14 and TRBJ1-6, reads EAGVTQFPSHSVIEKGQTVTLRCDPISGHDNLYWYRRVMGKEIKFLLHFVKESKQDESGMPNNRFLAERTGGTYSTLKVQPAELEDSGVYFCASSPRTGGSPLHFGNGTRLTVT.

This clone qualifies as medium-sized (0.01 to 0.1%). This sequence joins TRBV14 and TRBJ1-2; D is possibly TRBD1 (5 bases). Germline CDR1 reads SGHDN; CDR2 reads FVKESK. Trimming cost V 2 bases and J 2 bases, with 18 bases left between them. The CDR3 consists of 17 residues. CDR3 protein: CASSQTNMQGLNYGYTF. The CDR3 DNA sequence: TGTGCCAGCAGCCAAACCAATATGCAGGGATTGAACTATGGCTACACCTTC.

This chain connects TRBV5-4 to TRBJ2-7; D is ambiguous. CDR1 SGHNT and CDR2 YYREEE come from the germline V gene (reference sequence). The CDR3 runs 12 residues. Trimming removed 0 bases at V and 6 bases at J, with 7 bases between. CDR3 coding DNA: TGTGCCAGCAGCTTGGGTCCGAGCGAGCAGTACTTC. As protein: CASSLGPSEQYF.

The chain is built from TRBV27 and TRBJ2-2; no definite D call. CDR1 is MNHEY, CDR2 SMNVEV, per germline (reference sequence). Trimming cost V 2 bases and J 8 bases, with 9 bases left between them. The CDR3 runs to 13 residues. In DNA form, the CDR3 reads TGTGCCAGCAGTTTAATAGAGACAGGGGAGCTGTTTTTT. Its translation: CASSLIETGELFF.